Listed below are T cell receptor beta chains from one sample, sequenced in a study of tumor-infiltrating lymphocytes in primary liver carcinoma. TCRdb fed the multiplex PCR reads into MiXCR, producing one record per CDR3 protein. The sample has about 200,000 distinct CDR3 sequences, approximately 65% seen once. Sequencing input: peripheral blood. These receptors all come from a woman in her sixties or seventies with primary liver carcinoma and hepatitis B virus infection. Both conserved end residues are part of each CDR3. D genes are given only for firm matches. Clone size is stated in some rows and not others, as once, few, many or a class when expanded.

j_call | cdr3_length | clone_size | v_call | d_call | cdr3_nt | cdr3_aa
TRBJ2-1 | 15 | medium-sized | TRBV11-2 | . | TGTGCCAGCAGCTTTGAGAGCGGAGATTACAATGAGCAGTTCTTC | CASSFESGDYNEQFF
TRBJ2-1 | 12 | . | TRBV7-9 | . | TGTGCCAGTGGCGAGGCCCTCAATGAGCAGTTCTTC | CASGEALNEQFF
TRBJ1-1 | 15 | many | TRBV29-1 | . | TGCAGCGTTGAAGATACCGCCCGAAGGAACACTGAAGCTTTCTTT | CSVEDTARRNTEAFF
TRBJ2-1 | 15 | . | TRBV12-3/TRBV12-4 | . | TGTGCCAGCACTTTAGTAGCCGCCACAAAGAATGAGCAGTTCTTC | CASTLVAATKNEQFF
TRBJ1-6 | 18 | . | TRBV11-2 | . | TGTGCCAGCAGCTATATTGAATGGGGCAGAAGAGATTATTCACCCCTCCACTTT | CASSYIEWGRRDYSPLHF
TRBJ2-5 | 17 | . | TRBV11-3 | . | TGTGCCAGCAGCCCTGCCCTAGTCCCATCCTTCCAAGAGACCCAGTATTTC | CASSPALVPSFQETQYF
TRBJ2-2 | 18 | . | TRBV4-1 | TRBD2 | TGCGCCAGCAGCCAAGGTCCCCGCCAGCGGGAGGAGGCCGGGGAGCTGTTTTTT | CASSQGPRQREEAGELFF
TRBJ2-7 | 15 | . | TRBV5-1 | . | TGCGCCAGCAGCCCCTCCCCGGGGGGCCTGTACGAGCAGTACTTC | CASSPSPGGLYEQYF
TRBJ2-7 | 14 | few | TRBV28 | . | TGTGCCAGCAGTTTGCCGGACTGGCCCTACGAGCAGTACTTC | CASSLPDWPYEQYF
TRBJ2-7 | 16 | many | TRBV4-2 | TRBD2 | TGTGCCAGCAGCCAGACCCCTAGCGGGAGGGCTGCCGAGCAGTACTTC | CASSQTPSGRAAEQYF
TRBJ2-7 | 15 | many | TRBV11-2 | . | TGTGCCAGCAGCCGAGGGAGTGAAAGGTCCTACGAGCAGTACTTC | CASSRGSERSYEQYF
TRBJ2-1 | 15 | . | TRBV19 | TRBD2 | TGTGCCAGTAGTAGGGGGACTAGAATTAGGGATGAGCAGTTCTTC | CASSRGTRIRDEQFF
TRBJ2-3 | 16 | many | TRBV18 | TRBD2 | TGTGCCAGCTCCTTCTTAGGACTAGCGGGAACAGATACGCAGTATTTT | CASSFLGLAGTDTQYF
TRBJ1-4 | 16 | . | TRBV5-4 | . | TGTGCCAGCTGCTTGGGGGGGCAGGGCTCGAATGAAAAACTGGTTTTT | CASCLGGQGSNEKLVF
TRBJ2-1 | 18 | . | TRBV4-1 | . | TGCGCCAGCAACCAAGTGATTCTAGCGACTCCCCGTCGCGATGAGCAATTCTTC | CASNQVILATPRRDEQFF
TRBJ2-1 | 13 | . | TRBV4-1 | . | TGCGCCAGCAGCCGTAACTATTACAATGAGCAGTTTTTC | CASSRNYYNEQFF
TRBJ1-2 | 13 | . | TRBV19 | . | TGTGCCAGTACGTTTAGACAGAGCTATGGCTACACCTTC | CASTFRQSYGYTF
TRBJ1-1 | 13 | few | TRBV7-8 | . | TGTGCCAGCAGCTTGGGGCGGCAGCTTGAAGCTTTCTTT | CASSLGRQLEAFF
TRBJ2-3 | 17 | . | TRBV7-8 | TRBD2 | TGTGCCAGCAGCTTATACCGGACGGGAGGGGGCACAGATACGCAGTATTTT | CASSLYRTGGGTDTQYF
TRBJ2-5 | 11 | . | TRBV29-1 | . | TGCAGCGTGGGCTATATCGGGACCCAGTACTTC | CSVGYIGTQYF
TRBJ2-7 | 19 | many | TRBV4-1 | . | TGCGCCAGCAGCCAAGAGGGGGTCATGGCAGGAGTGGTCTCCTACGAGCAGTACTTC | CASSQEGVMAGVVSYEQYF
TRBJ2-3 | 15 | . | TRBV28 | TRBD2 | TGTGCCAACAGTCGCCGGGACTGGGGACTAGATACGCAGTACTTT | CANSRRDWGLDTQYF
TRBJ2-7 | 16 | . | TRBV12-3/TRBV12-4 | TRBD2 | TGTGCCAGCAGTTTGGGCGGGGCTAGCGGGATCTACGAGCAGTACTTC | CASSLGGASGIYEQYF
TRBJ2-3 | 13 | few | TRBV12-3/TRBV12-4 | . | TGTGCCAGCAGTTTGAGGGTCACAGATACGCAGTATTTT | CASSLRVTDTQYF
TRBJ2-3 | 20 | few | TRBV4-1 | TRBD2 | TGCGCCAGCAGCCAAGCAGACTTGACTAGCGGGAGTGGGGCCCCAGATACGCAGTATTTT | CASSQADLTSGSGAPDTQYF
TRBJ2-7 | 14 | . | TRBV11-3 | . | TGTGCCATCTCGGATGAGGTCACCTACAATAAGCAGTACTTC | CAISDEVTYNKQYF
TRBJ1-1 | 15 | . | TRBV5-1 | TRBD1 | TGCGCCAACAGCGGACAGACAGGGTCGCGCACTGAAGCTTTCTTT | CANSGQTGSRTEAFF
TRBJ2-1 | 17 | few | TRBV7-9 | TRBD2 | TGTGCCAGCAGCTTATGGCGATCTAGCGGGATATTCCATGAGCAGTTCTTC | CASSLWRSSGIFHEQFF
TRBJ2-1 | 15 | . | TRBV5-1 | . | TGCGCCAGCAAAATGCAATTAGGGCGCAACAATGAGCAGTTCTTC | CASKMQLGRNNEQFF
TRBJ2-5 | 14 | few | TRBV4-1 | TRBD2 | TGCGCCAGCAGCCTGGGAGGGCGCGGGGAGACCCAGTACTTC | CASSLGGRGETQYF
TRBJ1-2 | 15 | . | TRBV11-2 | . | TGTACTAGCAGCTTAGAGAGTGCGGGTTACTATGGCTACACCTTC | CTSSLESAGYYGYTF
TRBJ2-5 | 15 | once | TRBV11-2 | TRBD2 | TGTACCAGGAGCTTAGAGGGAGGGGAGGAAGAGACCCAGTACTTC | CTRSLEGGEEETQYF
TRBJ2-2 | 13 | few | TRBV7-3 | . | TGTGCCAGCAGCTTAAGTCCTCTTCGGGAGCTGTTTTTT | CASSLSPLRELFF